The rows below give T cell receptor beta chains drawn from one sample of a study of spatial heterogeneity in lung cancer. TCRdb itself ran the 5' RACE reads through MiXCR, one entry per CDR3 protein. The repertoire has 20,000 to 30,000 distinct CDR3 sequences, around 5% of them found once; the top ten carry more than 4.5%. Sequences were derived from PBMCs, sampled at surgery. These receptors originate from a male donor with early-stage non-small cell lung cancer. CDR3s include the opening cysteine and the closing phenylalanine or tryptophan. The D gene is left open where the match is weak. Size is omitted from some rows. Given values are once, few, many or a class for expanded clones.

V,size,D,J,DNA,CDR3
TRBV27,many,TRBD1,TRBJ2-7,TGTGCCAGCAGGGACAGGGCCCGCGAGCAGTACTTC,CASRDRAREQYF
TRBV4-3,many,-,TRBJ1-5,TGCGCCAGCAGCCACGTTCGGGGTCAGCCCCAGCATTTT,CASSHVRGQPQHF
TRBV24-1,many,TRBD1,TRBJ2-5,TGTGCCACCAGTGAACCCGGACAGGGCAAAGAGACCCAGTACTTC,CATSEPGQGKETQYF
TRBV5-6,many,-,TRBJ2-7,TGTGCCAGCCACAGGGCGGAGGGGCAGCAGTACTTC,CASHRAEGQQYF
TRBV4-1,many,TRBD2,TRBJ2-1,TGCGCCAGCAGCCAAGACGGGACTAGCGGCTACAATGAGCAGTTCTTC,CASSQDGTSGYNEQFF
TRBV2,many,-,TRBJ1-1,TGTGCCAGCAGTGTGCGACAGGAGAACACTGAAGCTTTCTTT,CASSVRQENTEAFF
TRBV7-3,-,-,TRBJ1-2,TGTGCCAGCAGCGAAACAGCGACGGGATCGGGCTACACCTTC,CASSETATGSGYTF
TRBV12-3/TRBV12-4,many,-,TRBJ1-2,TGTGCCAGCAGCCGGGACGGTCACGACGGGGAAAGCTACACCTTC,CASSRDGHDGESYTF
TRBV6-5,many,TRBD2,TRBJ2-1,TGTGCCAGCAGTTACTCCTCCTGGGGGAGCGGGAGAGTCATTGGGAGTGAGCAGTTCTTC,CASSYSSWGSGRVIGSEQFF
TRBV5-4,many,-,TRBJ2-3,TGTGCCAGCAGCTCGACCAAGACAGGACGCGATACGCAGTATTTT,CASSSTKTGRDTQYF
TRBV6-2/TRBV6-3,medium-sized,-,TRBJ2-3,TGTGCCACCAAGTTCGGCGGGACTAGCACAGATACGCAGTATTTT,CATKFGGTSTDTQYF
TRBV6-2/TRBV6-3,many,-,TRBJ2-7,TGTGCCAGCAGCCAACAGCGGTCCTACGAGCAGTACTTC,CASSQQRSYEQYF
TRBV24-1,many,-,TRBJ1-1,TGTGCCACCAGTGACCGACGATTCACTGAAGCTTTCTTT,CATSDRRFTEAFF
TRBV12-3/TRBV12-4,many,-,TRBJ1-5,TGTGCCACCGCGGACAGTGGGGGAAACAATCAGCCCCAGCATTTT,CATADSGGNNQPQHF
TRBV5-5,many,TRBD2,TRBJ2-4,TGTGCCAGCAGCTTGGTGGGCCTAGCGGGGTTGGAAAACATTCAGTACTTC,CASSLVGLAGLENIQYF
TRBV18,few,TRBD2,TRBJ2-7,TGTGCCAGCTCACCCCGCGCGACTCGTGCGGGGGGCGAGCAGTACTTC,CASSPRATRAGGEQYF
TRBV28,many,TRBD2,TRBJ2-3,TGTGCCAGCAGTTTAGCGGTAGCGGGAGCGACAGATACGCAGTATTTT,CASSLAVAGATDTQYF
TRBV18,-,TRBD1,TRBJ1-2,TGTGCCAGCATACCGGGACAGGGGCCTCGAGCTAACTATGGCTACACCTTC,CASIPGQGPRANYGYTF
TRBV29-1,few,-,TRBJ1-2,TGCAGCGTTGAAACGAGGGCGACGGAGACCTATGGCTACACCTTC,CSVETRATETYGYTF
TRBV7-3,many,TRBD2,TRBJ2-1,TGTGCCAGCGCTACTAGTTCGGGGGGTAAGGTCTTC,CASATSSGGKVF
TRBV25-1,many,-,TRBJ2-2,TGTGCCAGCAGTGAGGCCCGGGGGAACACCGGGGAGCTGTTTTTT,CASSEARGNTGELFF
TRBV5-4,many,TRBD2,TRBJ2-1,TGTGCCAGCAGCTCCAGCTCGGCGGGGGGGACCGGTGAGCAGTTCTTC,CASSSSSAGGTGEQFF
TRBV7-3,many,TRBD2,TRBJ2-1,TGTGCCAGCAGCCGTGGGGCGGGAGGGAACAATGAGCAGTTCTTC,CASSRGAGGNNEQFF